Following are 16 T cell receptor beta chains from one sample sequenced in a study of response to subunit inactivated influenza vaccine. MiXCR, run by TCRdb on the RT-PCR reads, gives a single entry per CDR3 protein. The sample holds over 750,000 distinct CDR3 sequences; about 20% are singletons and the top ten take about 10%. The material sequenced was PBMCs from blood, taken roughly 5 days after vaccination. These receptors originate from a man in his fifties or sixties who received an inactivated influenza vaccine.

V gene TRBV7-9 combines with J gene TRBJ2-7; maybe TRBD1 (6 bases). This CDR3 contains 14 residues. The V gene lost 7 bases and the J gene lost 2 bases, with 15 bases spanning the gap. Germline CDR1 SEHNR, CDR2 FQNEAQ (reference sequence). The CDR3 spells CASIPDRFPYEQYF. As DNA, the CDR3 is TGTGCCAGCATCCCGGACAGATTTCCCTACGAGCAGTACTTC.

This clonotype appeared a few times. The CDR3 nucleotides are TGTGCCAGCAGTTATAACCCCCGACCCACAGATACGCAGTATTTT. Encoded protein: CASSYNPRPTDTQYF. This chain connects TRBV6-2 or TRBV6-3 to TRBJ2-3, with no clear D. The V end was cut by 3 bases, the J end by 2 bases, with 12 bases between. The CDR3 consists of 15 residues. Germline CDR1 and CDR2: MNHEY and SVGEGT.

The chain has TRBV6-1 and TRBJ2-5, with D possibly TRBD2 on 6 matching bases. There are 15 residues in the CDR3. Trimming took off 7 bases at V and 2 bases at J, with 17 bases between the two ends. CDR1 and CDR2 (germline): MNHNS, SASEGT. CDR3 sequence reads: CASTYGGSLQETQYF. Written as DNA, the CDR3 is TGTGCCAGCACCTACGGAGGGAGTCTACAAGAGACCCAGTACTTC.

The chain couples TRBV29-1 to TRBJ1-2, with 9 bases fitting TRBD1. V was clipped by 6 bases and J by 6 bases; unmatched bases: 5. The CDR3 runs 12 residues. Germline V lookup: CDR1 SQVTM, CDR2 ANQGSEA. CDR3 sequence: CSVWTGDDGYTF. The CDR3 DNA reads TGCAGCGTCTGGACAGGGGATGATGGCTACACCTTC.

As for this clonotype: A much bigger clone sits one base away, suggesting this may be a read error. J is TRBJ2-2 and V is TRBV20-1, with TRBD2 matching over 7 bases. The CDR3 spans 16 residues. The germline V gene has CDR1 DFQATT and CDR2 SNEGSKA (reference sequence). The CDR3 DNA sequence: TGCAGTGCTAGAGATCCCGGGAGGCATTGGACCGGGGAGCTGTTATTT. It specifies CSARDPGRHWTGELLF.

The table lists this clonotype with a few counts. The chain recombines TRBV20-1 with TRBJ2-3; 10 positions agree with TRBD2. The junction had 14 bases not matched to a gene; V was cut back by 5 bases and J by 6 bases. Germline values: CDR1 DFQATT, CDR2 SNEGSKA (reference sequence). The CDR3 sequence is 16 residues long. CDR3 DNA: TGCAGTGCTCTGGGCACTAGCGGGGCCCGATGGGATACGCAGTATTTT. Translated, it gives CSALGTSGARWDTQYF.

This clonotype was seen ten or more times. The gene calls are TRBV7-9 and TRBJ1-1; D ambiguous. The germline gives CDR1 SEHNR, CDR2 FQNEAQ (reference sequence). V dropped 4 bases and J dropped 0 bases, with 9 bases sitting between them. The CDR3 contains 14 residues. The CDR3 sequence: CASSSLRMNTEAFF. The CDR3 DNA reads TGTGCCAGCAGCTCGCTCAGGATGAACACTGAAGCTTTCTTT. The whole variable domain, filled in from reference TRBV7-9 and TRBJ1-1, reads DTGVSQNPRHKITKRGQNVTFRCDPISEHNRLYWYRQTLGQGPEFLTYFQNEAQLEKSRLLSDRFSAERPKGSFSTLEIQRTEQGDSAMYLCASSSLRMNTEAFFGQGTRLTVV.

The chain couples TRBV28 to TRBJ2-3, with D possibly matching TRBD1 (5 bases). The germline CDR1 and CDR2 sequences are MDHEN and SYDVKM. Trimming took off 3 bases at V and 0 bases at J, with 10 bases between the two ends. The CDR3 length is 15 residues. CDR3 protein: CASSFRDYSTDTQYF. The CDR3, as DNA: TGTGCCAGCAGTTTCAGGGATTATAGCACAGATACGCAGTATTTT.

The CDR3 DNA is TGTGCCAGCAGCGGGACTAGCGGATTCAATGAGCAGTTCTTC. Translated, it gives CASSGTSGFNEQFF. The chain couples TRBV9 to TRBJ2-1, with 10 bases lining up with TRBD2. V shed 3 bases and J 6 bases; nucleotides not matched to a gene: 3. The CDR3 length is 14 residues. Germline V gene data show CDR1 as SGDLS and CDR2 as YYNGEE.

This clonotype showed up many times. This chain links TRBV4-2 with TRBJ2-7, with 7 bases fitting TRBD2. The V gene end was trimmed by 4 bases and the J gene end by 0 bases; junction bases not matched to a gene: 9. This CDR3 comprises 16 residues. Germline V lookup: CDR1 LGHNA, CDR2 YNFKEQ. CDR3: CASSRSAGGSSYEQYF. The DNA for the CDR3 is TGTGCCAGCAGCCGATCCGCCGGGGGGAGCTCCTACGAGCAGTACTTC.

In its sample, this clonotype was seen a few times. CDR3 DNA sequence: TGCAGTGCTAGATGGGCGACCGGAAACACCATATATTTT. Residues: CSARWATGNTIYF. This rearrangement joins TRBV20-1 to TRBJ1-3; D is undetermined. CDR1 is DFQATT, CDR2 SNEGSKA, per germline (reference sequence). This CDR3 is built from 13 residues. V lost 2 bases to trimming and J lost 4 bases, with 9 bases between them.

In its sample, this clonotype was seen a few times. This chain uses TRBV11-2 with TRBJ2-5; 11 positions agree with TRBD2. With 5 bases clipped from V and 5 bases from J, the junction kept 4 bases outside the gene matches. Germline loops: CDR1 SGHAT, CDR2 FQNNGV. The CDR3 length is 14 residues. CDR3 in DNA: TGTGCCAGCAGCAATAGCGGGGGGGGTGAGACCCAGTACTTC. This codes for CASSNSGGGETQYF.

This clonotype was recorded a few times. The gene calls are TRBV30 and TRBJ1-2; possibly TRBD1 for D (6 bases). V was trimmed by 2 bases and J by 7 bases, leaving 11 bases between them. The CDR3 contains 12 residues. In germline, CDR1 is GTSNPN, CDR2 SVGIG (reference sequence). CDR3 sequence reads: CAWSTTGGGYTF. CDR3 nucleotide sequence: TGTGCCTGGAGTACGACAGGAGGTGGCTACACCTTC.

V and J are TRBV5-1 and TRBJ1-2, with 7 bases fitting TRBD1. The CDR3 is 14 residues long. Germline V gives CDR1 SGHRS, CDR2 YFSETQ. With V trimmed by 1 base and J by 6 bases, 6 bases remained unmatched. DNA for the CDR3: TGCGCCAGCAGCTTGAGCACAGGGGAGGATGGCTACACCTTC. It is translated as CASSLSTGEDGYTF.

The rearrangement links TRBV7-7 to TRBJ2-2; 9 bases fit TRBD2. The CDR3 has 15 residues. With V trimmed by 4 bases and J by 2 bases, 2 bases remained unmatched. Germline values: CDR1 SSHAT, CDR2 FNYEAQ (reference sequence). The CDR3 sequence: CASSSSGINTGELFF. As DNA, the CDR3 is TGTGCCAGCAGCTCTAGCGGGATAAACACCGGGGAGCTGTTTTTT.

CDR3 coding DNA: TGTGCCAGCAGTTACGGGATAACCTTAGCCAAAAACATTCAGTACTTC. Translation: CASSYGITLAKNIQYF. The chain has TRBV6-5 and TRBJ2-4; D is undetermined. Trimming removed 2 bases from V and 0 bases from J, with 11 bases in between. CDR1 is MNHEY and CDR2 is SVGAGI in the germline V gene. The CDR3 is made up of 16 amino acids.